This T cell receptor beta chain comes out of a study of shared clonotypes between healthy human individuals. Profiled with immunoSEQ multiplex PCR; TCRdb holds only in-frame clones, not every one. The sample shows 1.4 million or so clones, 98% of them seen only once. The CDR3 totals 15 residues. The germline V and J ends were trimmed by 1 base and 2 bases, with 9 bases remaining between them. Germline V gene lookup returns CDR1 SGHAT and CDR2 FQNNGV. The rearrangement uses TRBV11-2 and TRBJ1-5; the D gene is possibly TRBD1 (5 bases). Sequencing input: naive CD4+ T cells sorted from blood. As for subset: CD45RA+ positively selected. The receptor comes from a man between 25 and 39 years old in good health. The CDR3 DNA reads TGTGCCAGCAGCTTAGGGGTGGGGCGCAATCAGCCCCAGCATTTT. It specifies CASSLGVGRNQPQHF. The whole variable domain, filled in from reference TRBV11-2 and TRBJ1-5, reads EAGVAQSPRYKIIEKRQSVAFWCNPISGHATLYWYQQILGQGPKLLIQFQNNGVVDDSQLPKDRFSAERLKGVDSTLKIQPAKLEDSAVYLCASSLGVGRNQPQHFGDGTRLSIL.